This T cell receptor beta chain was retrieved from a study of T cell changes during pregnancy in multiple sclerosis. The repertoire was sequenced with immunoSEQ multiplex PCR; TCRdb's copy has only in-frame clones and lacks some. The sample holds around 69,000 clones, about 92% seen once. Germline V gives CDR1 SEHNR, CDR2 FQNEAQ (reference sequence). CDR3 length: 15 residues. To note about this clone: The germline gene is not matched at one end of the junction; a read error may be the cause.

Specimen: peripheral blood, collected in the first trimester of pregnancy. This receptor was taken from a female donor with multiple sclerosis, enrolled in a pregnancy study. The chain has TRBV7-9 and TRBJ2-3, with 7 bases fitting TRBD2. The DNA for the CDR3 is TGTGCCAGCAGCCTAGCGGCCTCAGACACAGATACGCAGTATTTT. Translated, it gives CASSLAASDTDTQYF.